This T cell receptor beta chain was sequenced during a study of CD8 T cells in ankylosing spondylitis. This clonotype was seen more than once but under ten times. One entry per CDR3 protein results from TCRdb running MiXCR on the 5' RACE reads. The data hold 300,000 to 350,000 distinct CDR3 sequences, with around a tenth observed a single time. CDR1 is MDHEN and CDR2 is SYDVKM in the germline V gene. V lost 5 bases and J lost 0, with 14 bases in between. CDR3 length equals 17 residues. The receptor was isolated from a female donor with ankylosing spondylitis or in good health (not recorded which). The material sequenced was blood, either unsorted or a sorted T cell fraction (not recorded which). V gene TRBV28 combines with J gene TRBJ2-6; maybe TRBD1 (5 bases). The CDR3 bases are TGTGCCAGCAGTCCCTACAGGCAAAGCTCTGGGGCCAACGTCCTGACTTTC. This sequence encodes CASSPYRQSSGANVLTF.